These 7 T cell receptor beta chains originate from one sample sequenced in a study of tumor and adjacent non-tumor tissue in lung cancer. RNA was extracted from bulk tissue without any cell sorting. This non-tumor lung sample came from over 3 cm beyond the tumor edge. TCRbeta libraries were built with three rounds of nested PCR, modified from ARM-PCR. TCRdb analysed the multiplex PCR reads with MiXCR anew, one entry per CDR3 protein. Of approximately 47,000 distinct CDR3 sequences listed, more than 55% are singletons. The specimen sequenced was distant non-tumor lung tissue. These receptors came from a woman aged 70-85 years with non-small cell lung cancer.

The rearrangement links TRBV28 to TRBJ1-5; unclear D gene. This CDR3 has 12 residues. The germline V and J ends were trimmed by 7 bases and 9 bases, with 13 bases remaining between them. Germline loops: CDR1 MDHEN, CDR2 SYDVKM. Here the CDR3 reads CASTTPRGPQHF. CDR3 nucleotide sequence: TGTGCCAGCACCACCCCGCGTGGGCCCCAGCATTTT.

The chain carries TRBV5-8 and TRBJ1-1; D is undetermined. CDR3 length: 14 residues. The germline V gene encodes CDR1 SGHTS and CDR2 YDEGEE. Trimming removed 5 bases from V and 6 bases from J, with 17 bases in between. CDR3 amino acids: CASSIGRLRSEAFF. CDR3 bases: TGTGCCAGCAGTATAGGTCGATTGCGATCTGAAGCTTTCTTT. Variable domain in full (rest from reference TRBV5-8 and TRBJ1-1): EAGVTQSPTHLIKTRGQQATLRCSPISGHTSVYWYQQALGLGLQFLLWYDEGEERNRGNFPPRFSGRQFPNYSSELNVNALELEDSALYLCASSIGRLRSEAFFGQGTRLTVV.

As regards this clonotype: With a much larger clone just one base away, this may be a read error. The CDR3 DNA follows: TGCAGTGCTACTACCGGGACAAGGGGCAATGGCTACACCTTC. Translating it yields CSATTGTRGNGYTF. V usage is TRBV20-1 and J usage is TRBJ1-2; a possible D gene is TRBD1 (6 bases). V was trimmed by 4 bases and J by 6 bases, leaving 18 bases between them. Germline assignment: CDR1 DFQATT and CDR2 SNEGSKA (reference sequence). There are 14 residues in the CDR3.

About this clonotype: A read error may produce the germline difference seen at one junction end. The chain carries TRBV29-1 and TRBJ2-7; 11 bases line up with TRBD2. The CDR3 loop spans 14 amino acids. CDR1 and CDR2 (germline): SQVTM, ANQGSEA. In DNA, the CDR3 is TGCAGCGCACGCCTAGCGGGAGGTCCTTACGAGCAGTATTTC. Encoded protein: CSARLAGGPYEQYF.

By sample share, this clonotype is medium-sized. This chain uses TRBV12-3 or TRBV12-4 with TRBJ1-6; tentative D call: TRBD1 (6 bases). The germline V and J ends were trimmed by 7 bases and 10 bases, with 20 bases remaining between them. The CDR3 totals 15 residues. CDR3 coding DNA: TGTGCCAGCACTATCTCGGAGGGGGGCCGATCACCCCTCCACTTT. Amino acid sequence: CASTISEGGRSPLHF.

CDR3 protein: CASSVALSGWSSYNEQFF. The CDR3 DNA is TGTGCCAGCAGCGTAGCCCTGAGTGGCTGGAGCTCCTACAATGAGCAGTTCTTC. The gene calls are TRBV9 and TRBJ2-1; D is undetermined. Per the germline V gene, CDR1 is SGDLS and CDR2 is YYNGEE. CDR3 length: 18 residues. Between the trimmed V and J ends, which lost 0 bases and 0 bases, there was a span of 16 bases.

The CDR3 sequence: CGAARDRCLAGGEAQYF. In DNA, the CDR3 is TGCGGAGCTGCCCGGGACAGATGCCTCGCGGGTGGCGAGGCCCAGTACTTC. The gene calls are TRBV20-1 and TRBJ2-5; 7 bases align to TRBD1. The CDR3 is 17 residues long. Germline V gene lookup returns CDR1 DFQATT and CDR2 SNEGSKA (reference sequence).